This TCR beta chain originates from a study of response to subunit inactivated influenza vaccine. The CDR3 has 14 amino acids. In germline, CDR1 is LGHNA, CDR2 YNFKEQ. Deletions cut 0 bases from V and 3 bases from J, with 9 bases between. Using its own MiXCR run on the RT-PCR reads, TCRdb lists one record per CDR3 protein. The sample lists about 570,000 distinct CDR3 sequences, over 9% seen once, with 8% to 13% in the top ten. This clonotype has just a few counts. These data also featured in a second study, about T cells expressing NK-cell markers. From that report: For TCR beta, cDNA was produced by 5'RACE template switching with UMIs. One of the eight sequenced donors was seronegative, whereas the other seven were HCMV-seropositive. Sorting was limited to alpha-beta TCR-expressing T cells with an anti-gamma-delta TCR antibody in several experiments.

The sequencing used PBMCs from blood, collected on the day of vaccination. The source is a man aged 50 or older who received an inactivated influenza vaccine. The rearrangement uses TRBV4-2 and TRBJ2-7, with D possibly being TRBD1 (5 bases). The CDR3 loop is CASSQDFQGYEQYF. The CDR3 DNA reads as TGTGCCAGCAGCCAAGATTTTCAGGGCTACGAGCAGTACTTC.